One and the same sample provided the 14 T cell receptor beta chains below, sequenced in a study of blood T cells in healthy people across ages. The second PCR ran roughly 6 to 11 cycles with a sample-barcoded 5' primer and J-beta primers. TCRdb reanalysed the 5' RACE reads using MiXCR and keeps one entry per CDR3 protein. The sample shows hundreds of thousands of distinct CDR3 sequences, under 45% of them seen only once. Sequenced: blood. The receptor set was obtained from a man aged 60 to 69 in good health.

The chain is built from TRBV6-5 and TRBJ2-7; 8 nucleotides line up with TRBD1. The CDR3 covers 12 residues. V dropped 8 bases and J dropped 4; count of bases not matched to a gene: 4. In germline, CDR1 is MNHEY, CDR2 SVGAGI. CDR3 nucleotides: TGTGCCAGCCAAACAGGGGGTTACGAGCAGTACTTC. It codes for CASQTGGYEQYF.

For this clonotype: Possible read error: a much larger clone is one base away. CDR3 nucleotides: TGTGCCAACAGCGTAGCGGTAGCGGACCACGAGCAGTACTTC. Its protein product is CANSVAVADHEQYF. V and J are TRBV9 and TRBJ2-7; weak D call: TRBD2 (6 bases). Germline V gene data show CDR1 as SGDLS and CDR2 as YYNGEE. The CDR3 loop spans 14 amino acids.

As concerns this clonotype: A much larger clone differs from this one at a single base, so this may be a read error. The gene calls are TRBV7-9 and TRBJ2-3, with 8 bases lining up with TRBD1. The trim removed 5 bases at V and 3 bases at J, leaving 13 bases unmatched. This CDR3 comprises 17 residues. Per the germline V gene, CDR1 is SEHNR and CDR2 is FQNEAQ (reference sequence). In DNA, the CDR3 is TGTGCCAGCAGCCCCCTCGCGACAGGGGTGAGGACAGATACGCAGTATTTT. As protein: CASSPLATGVRTDTQYF.

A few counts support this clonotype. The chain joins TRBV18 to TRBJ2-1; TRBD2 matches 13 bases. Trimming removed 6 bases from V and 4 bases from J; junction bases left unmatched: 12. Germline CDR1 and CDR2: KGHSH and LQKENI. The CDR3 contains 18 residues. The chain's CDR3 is CASSPTSGGPPEYNEQFF. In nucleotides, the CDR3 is TGTGCCAGCTCGCCGACTAGCGGGGGGCCGCCTGAGTACAATGAGCAGTTCTTC.

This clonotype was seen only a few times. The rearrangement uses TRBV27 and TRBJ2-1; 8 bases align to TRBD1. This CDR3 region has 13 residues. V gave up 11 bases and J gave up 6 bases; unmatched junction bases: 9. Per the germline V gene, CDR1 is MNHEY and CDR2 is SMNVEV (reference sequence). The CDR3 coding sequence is TGTGCCGCGCGACAGGGGTGGGGCAATGAGCAGTTCTTC. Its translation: CAARQGWGNEQFF.

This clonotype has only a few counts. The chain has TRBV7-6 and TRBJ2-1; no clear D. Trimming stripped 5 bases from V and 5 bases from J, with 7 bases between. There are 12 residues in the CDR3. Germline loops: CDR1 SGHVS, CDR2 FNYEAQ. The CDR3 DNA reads TGTGCCAGCAGCCACCCAAACAATGAGCAGTTCTTC. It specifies CASSHPNNEQFF. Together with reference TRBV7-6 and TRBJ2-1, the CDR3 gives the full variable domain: GAGVSQSPRYKVTKRGQDVALRCDPISGHVSLYWYRQALGQGPEFLTYFNYEAQQDKSGLPNDRFSAERPEGSISTLTIQRTEQRDSAMYRCASSHPNNEQFFGPGTRLTVL.

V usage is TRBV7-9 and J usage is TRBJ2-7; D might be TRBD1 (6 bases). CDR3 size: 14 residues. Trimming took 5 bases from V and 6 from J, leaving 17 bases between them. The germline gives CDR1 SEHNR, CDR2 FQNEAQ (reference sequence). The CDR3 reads CASSPQGRTCEQYF. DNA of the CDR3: TGTGCCAGCAGCCCACAGGGACGCACCTGCGAGCAGTACTTC.

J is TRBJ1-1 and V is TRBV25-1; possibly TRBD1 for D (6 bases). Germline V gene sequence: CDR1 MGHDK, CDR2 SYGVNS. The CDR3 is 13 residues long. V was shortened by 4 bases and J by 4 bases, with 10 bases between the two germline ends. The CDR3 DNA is TGTGCCAGCAGTGCGGGGGCGGCCACTGAAGCTTTCTTT. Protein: CASSAGAATEAFF. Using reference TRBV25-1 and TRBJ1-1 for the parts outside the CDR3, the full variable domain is EADIYQTPRYLVIGTGKKITLECSQTMGHDKMYWYQQDPGMELHLIHYSYGVNSTEKGDLSSESTVSRIRTEHFPLTLESARPSHTSQYLCASSAGAATEAFFGQGTRLTVV.

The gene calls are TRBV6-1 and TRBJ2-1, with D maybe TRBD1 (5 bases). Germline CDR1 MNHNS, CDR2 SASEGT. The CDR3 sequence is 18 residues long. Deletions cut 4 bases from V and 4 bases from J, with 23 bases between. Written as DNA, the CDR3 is TGTGCCAGCAGTGGTGGACACTCCACCAAGGGTCTGTACAATGAGCAGTTCTTC. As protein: CASSGGHSTKGLYNEQFF.

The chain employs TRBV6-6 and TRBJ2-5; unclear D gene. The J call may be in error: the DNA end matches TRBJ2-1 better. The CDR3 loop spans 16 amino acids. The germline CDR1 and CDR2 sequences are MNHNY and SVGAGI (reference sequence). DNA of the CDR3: TGTGCCAGCAGTTACTCGGGTCCATATGACCTAGAGACCCAGTTCTTC. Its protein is CASSYSGPYDLETQFF.

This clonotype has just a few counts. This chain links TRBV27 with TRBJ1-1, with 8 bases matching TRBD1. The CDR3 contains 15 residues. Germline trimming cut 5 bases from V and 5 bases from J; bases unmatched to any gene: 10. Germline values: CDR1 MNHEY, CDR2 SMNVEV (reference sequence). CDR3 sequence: CASSPYTGQGTEAFF. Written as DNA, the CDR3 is TGTGCCAGCAGTCCATACACCGGACAGGGAACTGAAGCTTTCTTT.

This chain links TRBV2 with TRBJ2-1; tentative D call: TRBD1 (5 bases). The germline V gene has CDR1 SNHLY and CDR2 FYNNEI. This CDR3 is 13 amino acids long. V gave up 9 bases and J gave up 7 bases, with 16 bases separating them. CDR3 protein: CASPGAVGNEQFF. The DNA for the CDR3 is TGTGCCAGTCCTGGGGCCGTCGGGAATGAGCAGTTCTTC.

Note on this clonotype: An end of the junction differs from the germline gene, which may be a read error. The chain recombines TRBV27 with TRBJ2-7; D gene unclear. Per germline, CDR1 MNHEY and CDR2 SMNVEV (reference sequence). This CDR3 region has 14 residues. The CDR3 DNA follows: TGTGCCAACAGTTTATCTCCAAGCGCCTACGAGCAGTACTTC. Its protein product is CANSLSPSAYEQYF.

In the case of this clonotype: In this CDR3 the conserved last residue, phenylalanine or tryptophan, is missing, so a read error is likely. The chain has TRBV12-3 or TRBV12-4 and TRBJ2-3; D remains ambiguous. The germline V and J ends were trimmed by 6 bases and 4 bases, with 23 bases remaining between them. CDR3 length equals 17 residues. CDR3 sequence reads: CASRINACGVSPDTQYS. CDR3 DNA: TGTGCCAGCAGAATTAACGCCTGTGGAGTTTCACCAGATACGCAGTATTCT.